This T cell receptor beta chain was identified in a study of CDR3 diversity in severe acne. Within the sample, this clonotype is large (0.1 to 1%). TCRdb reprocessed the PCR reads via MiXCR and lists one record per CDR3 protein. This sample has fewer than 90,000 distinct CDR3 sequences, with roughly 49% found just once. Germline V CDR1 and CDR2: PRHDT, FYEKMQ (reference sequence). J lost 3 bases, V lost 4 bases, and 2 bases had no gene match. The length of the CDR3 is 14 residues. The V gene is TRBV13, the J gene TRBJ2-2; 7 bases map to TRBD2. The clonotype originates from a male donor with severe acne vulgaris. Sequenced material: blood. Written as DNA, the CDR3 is TGTGCCAGCAGCTCTCTAGCGGACACCGGGGAGCTGTTTTTT. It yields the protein CASSSLADTGELFF.